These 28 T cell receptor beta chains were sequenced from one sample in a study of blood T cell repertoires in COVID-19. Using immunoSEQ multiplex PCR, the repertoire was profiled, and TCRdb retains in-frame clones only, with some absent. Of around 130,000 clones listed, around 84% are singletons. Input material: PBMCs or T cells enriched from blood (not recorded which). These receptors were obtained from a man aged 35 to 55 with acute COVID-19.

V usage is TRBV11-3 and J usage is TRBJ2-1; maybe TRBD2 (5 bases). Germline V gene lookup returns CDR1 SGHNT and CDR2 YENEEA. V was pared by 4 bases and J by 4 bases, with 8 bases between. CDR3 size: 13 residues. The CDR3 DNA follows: TGTGCCAGCAGCTCGGACTGGTACAATGAGCAGTTCTTC. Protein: CASSSDWYNEQFF.

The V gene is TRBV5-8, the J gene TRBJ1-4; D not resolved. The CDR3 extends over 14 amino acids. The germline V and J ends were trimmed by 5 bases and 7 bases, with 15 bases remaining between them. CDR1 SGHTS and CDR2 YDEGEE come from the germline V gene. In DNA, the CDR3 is TGTGCCAGCAGTACGCCCGTAGGCGGTGAAAAACTGTTTTTT. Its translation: CASSTPVGGEKLFF. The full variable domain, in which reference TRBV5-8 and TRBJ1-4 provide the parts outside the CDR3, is EAGVTQSPTHLIKTRGQQATLRCSPISGHTSVYWYQQALGLGLQFLLWYDEGEERNRGNFPPRFSGRQFPNYSSELNVNALELEDSALYLCASSTPVGGEKLFFGSGTQLSVL.

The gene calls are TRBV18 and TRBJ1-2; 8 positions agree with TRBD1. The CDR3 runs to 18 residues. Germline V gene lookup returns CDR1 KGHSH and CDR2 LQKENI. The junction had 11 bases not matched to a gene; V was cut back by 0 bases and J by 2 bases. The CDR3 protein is CASSPPNGQGTPNYGYTF. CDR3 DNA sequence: TGTGCCAGCTCACCACCTAACGGACAGGGAACTCCGAACTATGGCTACACCTTC.

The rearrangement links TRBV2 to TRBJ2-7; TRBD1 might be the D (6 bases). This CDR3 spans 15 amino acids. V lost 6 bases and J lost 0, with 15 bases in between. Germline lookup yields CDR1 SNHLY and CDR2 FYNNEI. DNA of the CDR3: TGTGCCAGCAGAGTCCAGGGGCCTAGCTCCTACGAGCAGTACTTC. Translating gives CASRVQGPSSYEQYF.

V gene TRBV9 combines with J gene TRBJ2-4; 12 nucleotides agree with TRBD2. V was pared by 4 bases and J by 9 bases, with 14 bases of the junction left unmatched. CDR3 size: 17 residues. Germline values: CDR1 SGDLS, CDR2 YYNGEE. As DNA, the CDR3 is TGTGCCAGCAGCCCCCCTAGCGGGAGGGCCGGCAAATCCATTCAGTACTTC. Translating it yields CASSPPSGRAGKSIQYF.

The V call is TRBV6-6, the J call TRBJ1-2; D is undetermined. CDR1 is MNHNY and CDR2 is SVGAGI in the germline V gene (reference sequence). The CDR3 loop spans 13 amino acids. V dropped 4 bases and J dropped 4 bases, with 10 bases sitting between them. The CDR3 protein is CASSLPVFYGYTF. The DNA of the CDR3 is TGTGCCAGCAGTTTGCCAGTCTTCTATGGCTACACCTTC.

The CDR3: CASSDPPRLAVHYEQYF. CDR3 nucleotides: TGTGCCAGCAGTGACCCACCTAGGTTAGCGGTTCACTACGAGCAGTACTTC. The rearrangement uses TRBV6-4 and TRBJ2-7; tentative D call: TRBD2 (6 bases). This CDR3 region has 17 residues. V was pared by 2 bases and J by 3 bases, with 20 bases between. Germline V gene sequence: CDR1 MRHNA, CDR2 SNTAGT.

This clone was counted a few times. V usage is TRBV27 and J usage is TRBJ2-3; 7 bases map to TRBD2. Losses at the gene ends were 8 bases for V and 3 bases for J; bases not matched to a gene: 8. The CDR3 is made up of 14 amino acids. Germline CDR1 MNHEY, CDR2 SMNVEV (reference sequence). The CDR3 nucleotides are TGTGCCAGCTCTTCTGGGCGGGAGACAGATACGCAGTATTTT. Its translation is CASSSGRETDTQYF.

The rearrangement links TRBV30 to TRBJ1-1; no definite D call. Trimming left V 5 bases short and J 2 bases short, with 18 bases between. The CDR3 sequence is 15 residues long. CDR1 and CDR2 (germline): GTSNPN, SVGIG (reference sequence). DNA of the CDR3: TGTGCCTGGGTCCGCCCGGACGCGGGAAACACTGAAGCTTTCTTT. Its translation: CAWVRPDAGNTEAFF.

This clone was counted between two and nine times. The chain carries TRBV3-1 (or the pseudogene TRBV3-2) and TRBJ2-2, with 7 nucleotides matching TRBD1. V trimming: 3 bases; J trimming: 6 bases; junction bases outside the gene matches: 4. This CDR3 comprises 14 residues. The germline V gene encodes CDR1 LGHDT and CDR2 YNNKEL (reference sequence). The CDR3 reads CASSHTTGPGELFF. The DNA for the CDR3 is TGTGCCAGCAGCCATACGACAGGGCCCGGGGAGCTGTTTTTT.

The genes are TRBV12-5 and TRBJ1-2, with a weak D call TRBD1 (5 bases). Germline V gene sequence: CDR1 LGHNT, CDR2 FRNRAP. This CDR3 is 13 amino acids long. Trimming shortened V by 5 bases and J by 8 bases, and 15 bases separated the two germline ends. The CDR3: CASGNPGGGGYTF. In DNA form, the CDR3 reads TGTGCTAGTGGTAACCCTGGGGGAGGGGGCTACACCTTC.

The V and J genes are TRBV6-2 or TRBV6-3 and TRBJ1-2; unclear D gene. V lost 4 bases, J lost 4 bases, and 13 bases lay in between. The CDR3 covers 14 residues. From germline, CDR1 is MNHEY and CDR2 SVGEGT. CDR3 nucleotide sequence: TGTGCCAGCAGTTCTATATTAGATGGCTATGGCTACACCTTC. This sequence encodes CASSSILDGYGYTF.

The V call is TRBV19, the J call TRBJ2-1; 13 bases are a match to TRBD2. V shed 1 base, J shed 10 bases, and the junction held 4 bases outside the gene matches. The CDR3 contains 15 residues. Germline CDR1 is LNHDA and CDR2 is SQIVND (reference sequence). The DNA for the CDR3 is TGTGCCAGTAGTATAGCGGGACTAGCGGGAAGCGAGCAGTTCTTC. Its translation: CASSIAGLAGSEQFF.

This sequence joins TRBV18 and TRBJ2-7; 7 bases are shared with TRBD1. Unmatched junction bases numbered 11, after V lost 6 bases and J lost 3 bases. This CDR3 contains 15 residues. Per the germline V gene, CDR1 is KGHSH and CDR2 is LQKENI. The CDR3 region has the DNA TGTGCCAGCTCCCTCGGGGACAGTTCCATCTACGAGCAGTACTTC. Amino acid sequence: CASSLGDSSIYEQYF.

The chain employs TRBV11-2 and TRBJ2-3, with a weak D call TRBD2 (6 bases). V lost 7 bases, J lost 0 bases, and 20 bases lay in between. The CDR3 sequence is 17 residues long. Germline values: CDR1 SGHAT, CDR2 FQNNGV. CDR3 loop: CASTFMRDFSSTDTQYF. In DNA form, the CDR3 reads TGTGCCAGCACCTTCATGAGGGACTTCTCTAGCACAGATACGCAGTATTTT.

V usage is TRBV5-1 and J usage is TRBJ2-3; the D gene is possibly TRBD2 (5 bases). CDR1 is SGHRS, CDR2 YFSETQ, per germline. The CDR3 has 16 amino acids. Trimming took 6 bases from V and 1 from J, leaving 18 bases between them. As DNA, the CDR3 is TGCGCCAGCACCGAGAGCGGCGGGCCGGGCACAGATACGCAGTATTTT. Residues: CASTESGGPGTDTQYF. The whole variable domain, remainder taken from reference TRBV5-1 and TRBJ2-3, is KAGVTQTPRYLIKTRGQQVTLSCSPISGHRSVSWYQQTPGQGLQFLFEYFSETQRNKGNFPGRFSGRQFSNSRSEMNVSTLELGDSALYLCASTESGGPGTDTQYFGPGTRLTVL.

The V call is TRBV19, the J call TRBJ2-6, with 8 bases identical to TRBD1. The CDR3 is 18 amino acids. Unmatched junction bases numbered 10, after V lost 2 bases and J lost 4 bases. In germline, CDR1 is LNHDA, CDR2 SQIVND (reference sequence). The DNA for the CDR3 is TGTGCCAGTAGTATACCCCCCCAGGGGGCGTTAGGGGCCAACGTCCTGACTTTC. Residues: CASSIPPQGALGANVLTF. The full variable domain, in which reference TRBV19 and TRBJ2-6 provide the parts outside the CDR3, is DGGITQSPKYLFRKEGQNVTLSCEQNLNHDAMYWYRQDPGQGLRLIYYSQIVNDFQKGDIAEGYSVSREKKESFPLTVTSAQKNPTAFYLCASSIPPQGALGANVLTFGAGSRLTVL.

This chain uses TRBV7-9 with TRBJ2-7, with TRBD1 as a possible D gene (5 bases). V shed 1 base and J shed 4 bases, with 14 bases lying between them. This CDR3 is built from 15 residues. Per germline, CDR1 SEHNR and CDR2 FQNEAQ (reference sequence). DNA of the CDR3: TGTGCCAGCAGCTTAGTAGCAATGAAGGGGTACGAGCAGTACTTC. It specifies CASSLVAMKGYEQYF.

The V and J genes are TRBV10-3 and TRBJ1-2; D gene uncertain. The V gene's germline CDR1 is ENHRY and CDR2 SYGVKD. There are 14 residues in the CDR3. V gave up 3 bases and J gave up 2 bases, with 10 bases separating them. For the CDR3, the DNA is TGTGCCATCAGTGATCCCCCTCCCAACTATGGCTACACCTTC. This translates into CAISDPPPNYGYTF.

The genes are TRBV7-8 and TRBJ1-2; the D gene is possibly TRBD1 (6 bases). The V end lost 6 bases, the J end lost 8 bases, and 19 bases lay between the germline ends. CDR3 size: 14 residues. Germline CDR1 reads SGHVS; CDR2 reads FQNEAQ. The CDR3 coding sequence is TGTGCCAGCAGTATTCAAATTCTTGGACAGGGCTACACCTTC. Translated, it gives CASSIQILGQGYTF.

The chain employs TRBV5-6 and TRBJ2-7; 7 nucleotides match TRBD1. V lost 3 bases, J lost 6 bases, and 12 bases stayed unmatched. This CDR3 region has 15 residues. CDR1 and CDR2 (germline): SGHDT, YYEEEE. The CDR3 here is CASSSDRASSREQYF. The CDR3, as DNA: TGTGCCAGCAGCTCAGACAGGGCCTCTTCTCGCGAGCAGTACTTC.

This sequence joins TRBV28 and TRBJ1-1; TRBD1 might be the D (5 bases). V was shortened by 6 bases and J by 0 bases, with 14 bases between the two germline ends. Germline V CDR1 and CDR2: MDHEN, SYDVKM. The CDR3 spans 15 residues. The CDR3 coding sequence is TGTGCCAGCAGAGGCAGGGATTATATGAACACTGAAGCTTTCTTT. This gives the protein CASRGRDYMNTEAFF.

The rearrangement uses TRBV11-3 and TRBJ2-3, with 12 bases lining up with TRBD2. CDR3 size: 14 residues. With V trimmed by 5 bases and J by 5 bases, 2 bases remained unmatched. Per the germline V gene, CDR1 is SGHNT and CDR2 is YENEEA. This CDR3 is CASSPSGGEDTQYF. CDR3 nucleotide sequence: TGTGCCAGCAGCCCTAGCGGGGGGGAAGATACGCAGTATTTT.

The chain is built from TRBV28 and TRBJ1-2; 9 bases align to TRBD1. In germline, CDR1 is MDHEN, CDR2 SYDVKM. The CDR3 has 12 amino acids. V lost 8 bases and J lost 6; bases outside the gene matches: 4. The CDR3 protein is CASVRTGDGYTF. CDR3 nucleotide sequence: TGTGCCAGCGTTAGGACAGGGGATGGCTACACCTTC.

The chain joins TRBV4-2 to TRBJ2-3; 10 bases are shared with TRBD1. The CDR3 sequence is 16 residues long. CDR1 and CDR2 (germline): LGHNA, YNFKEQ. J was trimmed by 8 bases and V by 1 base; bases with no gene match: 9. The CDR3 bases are TGTGCCAGCAGCCAAGGTGGGACAGGGGATAGTCCTACGCAGTATTTT. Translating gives CASSQGGTGDSPTQYF.

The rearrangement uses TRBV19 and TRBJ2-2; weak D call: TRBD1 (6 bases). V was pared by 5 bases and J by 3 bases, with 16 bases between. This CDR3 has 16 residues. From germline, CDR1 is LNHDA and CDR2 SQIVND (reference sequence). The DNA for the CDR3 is TGTGCCAGTAGTCCTCACCAGGGGCGCTACACCGGGGAGCTGTTTTTT. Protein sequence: CASSPHQGRYTGELFF.

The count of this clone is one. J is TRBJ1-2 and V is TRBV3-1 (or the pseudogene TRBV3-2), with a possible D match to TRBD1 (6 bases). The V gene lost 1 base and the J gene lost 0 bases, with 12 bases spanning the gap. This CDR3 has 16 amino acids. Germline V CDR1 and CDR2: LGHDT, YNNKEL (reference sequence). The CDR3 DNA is TGTGCCAGCAGCCAAGCAACCGAGGGGGCTAACTATGGCTACACCTTC. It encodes CASSQATEGANYGYTF.

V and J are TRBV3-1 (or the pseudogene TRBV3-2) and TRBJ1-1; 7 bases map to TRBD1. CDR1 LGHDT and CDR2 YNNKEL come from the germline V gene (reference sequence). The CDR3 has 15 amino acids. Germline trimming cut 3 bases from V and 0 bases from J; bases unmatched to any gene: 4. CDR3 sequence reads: CASSQATGVNTEAFF. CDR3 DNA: TGTGCCAGCAGCCAGGCCACAGGGGTGAACACTGAAGCTTTCTTT.